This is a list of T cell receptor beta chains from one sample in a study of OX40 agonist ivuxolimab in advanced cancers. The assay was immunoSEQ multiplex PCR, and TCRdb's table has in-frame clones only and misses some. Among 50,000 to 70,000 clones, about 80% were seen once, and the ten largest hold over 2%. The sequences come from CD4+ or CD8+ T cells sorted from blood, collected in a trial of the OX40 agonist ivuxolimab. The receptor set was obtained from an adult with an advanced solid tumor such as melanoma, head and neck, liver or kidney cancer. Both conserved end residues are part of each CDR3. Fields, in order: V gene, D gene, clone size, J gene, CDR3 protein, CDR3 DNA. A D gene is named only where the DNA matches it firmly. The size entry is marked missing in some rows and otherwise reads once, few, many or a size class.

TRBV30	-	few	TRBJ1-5	CAWSVGQRNQPQHF	TGTGCCTGGAGTGTTGGACAGCGCAATCAGCCCCAGCATTTT
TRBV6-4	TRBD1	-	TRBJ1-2	CASSAGTGGRGYTF	TGTGCCAGCAGCGCCGGGACAGGGGGCAGGGGCTACACCTTC
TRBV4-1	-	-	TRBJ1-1	CASSPEGGTRGTEAFF	TGCGCCAGCAGCCCCGAAGGCGGGACCCGGGGGACTGAAGCTTTCTTT
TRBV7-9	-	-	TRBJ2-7	CASGETYGYWSEQYF	TGTGCCAGCGGGGAGACGTACGGGTATTGGAGCGAGCAGTACTTC
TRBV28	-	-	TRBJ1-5	CASSRGGGPGQQPQHF	TGTGCCAGCAGCCGGGGGGGTGGGCCAGGGCAACAGCCCCAGCATTTT
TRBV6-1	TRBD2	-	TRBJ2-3	CASSDASGHTDTQYF	TGTGCCAGCAGTGACGCTAGCGGGCACACAGATACGCAGTATTTT
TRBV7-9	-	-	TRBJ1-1	CASSPRGGNTEAFF	TGTGCCAGCAGCCCTAGGGGAGGGAACACTGAAGCTTTCTTT
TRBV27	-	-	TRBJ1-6	CASSSPGPSSYNSPLHF	TGTGCCAGCAGTTCCCCGGGACCTAGCTCCTATAATTCACCCCTCCACTTT
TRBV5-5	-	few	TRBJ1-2	CASSLAWEGYGYTF	TGTGCCAGCAGCTTAGCGTGGGAGGGCTATGGCTACACCTTC
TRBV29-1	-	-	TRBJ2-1	CSVEMGKGQFF	TGCAGCGTTGAAATGGGCAAGGGGCAGTTCTTC
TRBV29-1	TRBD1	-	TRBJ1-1	CSARTGGADTEAFF	TGCAGCGCCCGGACAGGGGGCGCCGACACTGAAGCTTTCTTT
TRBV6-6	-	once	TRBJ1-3	CASSFGGSGNTIYF	TGTGCCAGCAGCTTTGGGGGCTCTGGAAACACCATATATTTT
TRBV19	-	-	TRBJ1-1	CASSERTVAFF	TGTGCCAGTAGTGAAAGGACAGTAGCTTTCTTT
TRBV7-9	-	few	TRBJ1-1	CASSFLGREAFF	TGTGCCAGCAGCTTTTTAGGGAGGGAAGCTTTCTTT
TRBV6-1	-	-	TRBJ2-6	CASSEARVPGANVLTF	TGTGCCAGCAGTGAAGCTAGGGTACCTGGGGCCAACGTCCTGACTTTC
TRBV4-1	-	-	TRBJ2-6	CASSQVPSGANVLTF	TGCGCCAGCAGCCAAGTTCCCTCTGGGGCCAACGTCCTGACTTTC
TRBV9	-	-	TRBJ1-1	CASSVASGLNTEAFF	TGTGCCAGCAGCGTAGCTTCAGGGCTGAACACTGAAGCTTTCTTT
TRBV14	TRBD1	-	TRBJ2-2	CASSQYRGAGELFF	TGTGCCAGCAGCCAGTACAGGGGGGCCGGGGAGCTGTTTTTT
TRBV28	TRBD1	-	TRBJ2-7	CASSRTGTASYEQYF	TGTGCCAGCAGTCGTACCGGGACAGCGTCCTACGAGCAGTACTTC
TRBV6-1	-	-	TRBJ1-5	CASSEAFNPPQHF	TGTGCCAGCAGTGAAGCCTTTAACCCGCCCCAGCATTTT
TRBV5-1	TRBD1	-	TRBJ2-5	CASSYQRSRTGRGETQYF	TGCGCCAGCAGCTACCAAAGAAGCAGGACAGGGAGAGGGGAGACCCAGTACTTC
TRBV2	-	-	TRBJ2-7	CASNVGTYEQYF	TGTGCCAGCAATGTGGGAACCTACGAGCAGTACTTC
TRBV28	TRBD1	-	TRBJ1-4	CASSWDRGNEKLFF	TGTGCCAGCAGCTGGGACAGGGGGAATGAAAAACTGTTTTTT
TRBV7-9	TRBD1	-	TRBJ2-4	CASSLAGTALAKNIQYF	TGTGCCAGCAGCTTAGCGGGGACAGCGCTAGCCAAAAACATTCAGTACTTC
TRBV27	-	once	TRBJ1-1	CASSLGLGLNTEAFF	TGTGCCAGCAGTTTGGGACTGGGATTGAACACTGAAGCTTTCTTT
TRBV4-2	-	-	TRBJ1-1	CASSQDLVQGAEAFF	TGTGCCAGCAGCCAAGATTTAGTGCAGGGCGCTGAAGCTTTCTTT
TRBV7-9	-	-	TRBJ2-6	CASSLNTGANVLTF	TGTGCCAGCAGCTTAAATACAGGGGCCAACGTCCTGACTTTC
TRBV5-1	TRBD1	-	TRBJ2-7	CASSSTTGGNYEQYF	TGCGCCAGCAGCTCAACGACAGGGGGCAACTACGAGCAGTACTTC
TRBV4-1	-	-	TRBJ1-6	CASSQGSRSAPLHF	TGCGCCAGCAGCCAAGGTTCCAGGTCCGCACCCCTCCACTTT
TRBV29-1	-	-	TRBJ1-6	CSVNVGGINSPLHF	TGCAGCGTTAATGTGGGGGGAATTAATTCACCCCTCCACTTT
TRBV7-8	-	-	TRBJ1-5	CASSPDSMDQPQHF	TGTGCCAGCAGCCCCGACTCCATGGATCAGCCCCAGCATTTT
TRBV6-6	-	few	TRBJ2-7	CASSRDRSYEQYF	TGTGCCAGCAGCCGCGACAGATCCTACGAGCAGTACTTC
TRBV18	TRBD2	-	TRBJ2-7	CASSPPGTSGSGEQYF	TGTGCCAGCTCACCCCCGGGGACTAGCGGGAGTGGCGAGCAGTACTTC
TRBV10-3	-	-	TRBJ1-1	CAISGSENTEAFF	TGTGCCATCAGTGGATCAGAGAACACTGAAGCTTTCTTT
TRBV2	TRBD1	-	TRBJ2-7	CASSDYSWTGVYEQYF	TGTGCCAGCAGTGACTATTCCTGGACAGGGGTATACGAGCAGTACTTC